This T cell receptor beta chain was captured by sequencing in a study of cytomegalovirus exposure and HLA in healthy donors. Use of 60 Vbeta and 13 Jbeta primers characterized the PCR. Method: immunoSEQ multiplex PCR; TCRdb's copy keeps in-frame clones and lacks some. Of approximately 95,000 clones in the sample, about 78% are singletons; the top ten hold roughly 4.3%. The study, taken as a whole, reports: Across all donors, roughly uniform sequencing depth was an assumption of the presence/absence analyses. In a later analysis, an Asian-associated ancestry cluster reportedly showed fewer N-insertions than the roughly 700-donor mean.

The V gene lost 0 bases and the J gene lost 5 bases, with 7 bases spanning the gap. Per germline, CDR1 SGHNT and CDR2 YYREEE (reference sequence). The CDR3 covers 13 residues. With respect to this clone: Its cognate antigen is unknown.

The chain couples TRBV5-4 to TRBJ2-3; no clear D gene. Material for sequencing was PBMCs. The sequence came from a woman aged 40 to 50 in good health and CMV-seropositive. The CDR3 DNA sequence: TGTGCCAGCAGCTTGGGCGGAAAAGATACGCAGTATTTT. Its translation: CASSLGGKDTQYF.